Ten or more counts support the clone carrying this T cell receptor (beta chain). Its antigen remains unidentified. These data belong to a study of T cells in Graves' hyperthyroidism and ophthalmopathy. Overall study context: Blood from the periphery was taken at initial diagnosis, before any treatment. Study outcomes and limitations: With a median lead of approximately 6.4 months before onset, the model predicted ophthalmopathy. Stable hyperthyroidism and ophthalmopathy were separated using 13 V-J signatures.

Trimming took off 2 bases at V and 5 bases at J, with 21 bases between the two ends. The length of the CDR3 is 17 residues. CDR1 KGHSH and CDR2 LQKENI come from the germline V gene. Amplification targeted TCR beta CDR3 regions from RNA transcripts. The HTBI primer set was used in a first-round RT-PCR of the TCR CDR3. TCRdb used MiXCR to reprocess the multiplex PCR reads, holding one entry per CDR3 protein. The sample lists roughly 650,000 distinct CDR3 sequences, 16% occurring once. This TCR derives from a woman between 40 and 50 years old with Graves' ophthalmopathy. Sequencing was performed on blood. This rearrangement joins TRBV18 to TRBJ2-5; either TRBD1 or TRBD2 may supply D (5 bases each). CDR3: CASSPADRDASLETQYF. The CDR3 region has the DNA TGTGCCAGCTCACCAGCGGACCGGGACGCGAGCTTGGAGACCCAGTACTTC.